A selection of T cell receptor beta chains follows, all from one sample in a study of graft-versus-host responses after intestinal transplantation. The antigens of these receptors remain unknown. Clones were read by immunoSEQ multiplex PCR, and TCRdb kept only the in-frame ones, dropping some. This table holds under 95,000 clones, approximately 82% found once. Source: unstimulated CD4+ T cells sorted from spleen or lymph node cells, taken before intestinal transplant. Every receptor here comes from a human donor who received an intestinal transplant. Both conserved end residues are part of each CDR3. D genes are given only for firm matches. Size is stated for part of the rows, as once, few or many counts, or as a class when the clone is expanded.

D gene: TRBD2
V gene: TRBV5-1
J gene: TRBJ2-3
clone size: -
CDR3 length: 16
CDR3 protein: CASSLGLAGGLDTQYF
CDR3 DNA: TGCGCCAGCAGCTTGGGCCTAGCGGGAGGTCTGGATACGCAGTATTTT

D gene: TRBD1
V gene: TRBV5-1
J gene: TRBJ1-1
clone size: -
CDR3 length: 15
CDR3 protein: CASRQGTGGFTEAFF
CDR3 DNA: TGCGCCAGCAGACAAGGGACAGGGGGCTTTACTGAAGCTTTCTTT

D gene: -
V gene: TRBV6-5
J gene: TRBJ1-1
clone size: -
CDR3 length: 13
CDR3 protein: CASSPRGNTEAFF
CDR3 DNA: TGTGCCAGCAGCCCCAGGGGGAACACTGAAGCTTTCTTT

D gene: -
V gene: TRBV30
J gene: TRBJ1-2
clone size: -
CDR3 length: 13
CDR3 protein: CAWSIGGNYGYTF
CDR3 DNA: TGTGCCTGGAGTATCGGGGGAAACTATGGCTACACCTTC

D gene: -
V gene: TRBV2
J gene: TRBJ1-5
clone size: -
CDR3 length: 15
CDR3 protein: CASSGTPNSNQPQHF
CDR3 DNA: TGTGCCAGCAGCGGGACACCGAATAGCAATCAGCCCCAGCATTTT

D gene: -
V gene: TRBV4-1
J gene: TRBJ2-7
clone size: -
CDR3 length: 15
CDR3 protein: CASSSFRGNRNEQYF
CDR3 DNA: TGCGCCAGCAGCTCGTTTAGAGGAAACCGGAACGAGCAGTACTTC

D gene: TRBD2
V gene: TRBV5-1
J gene: TRBJ2-7
clone size: once
CDR3 length: 14
CDR3 protein: CASRLAGGSYEQYF
CDR3 DNA: TGCGCCAGCAGGCTAGCGGGTGGGTCCTACGAGCAGTACTTC

D gene: -
V gene: TRBV5-1
J gene: TRBJ1-1
clone size: few
CDR3 length: 15
CDR3 protein: CASSQRGGGSTEAFF
CDR3 DNA: TGCGCCAGCAGCCAAAGGGGTGGGGGGTCGACTGAAGCTTTCTTT

D gene: TRBD2
V gene: TRBV27
J gene: TRBJ2-1
clone size: few
CDR3 length: 16
CDR3 protein: CASSLSGSGGAFEQFF
CDR3 DNA: TGTGCCAGCAGTTTATCGGGTAGCGGGGGGGCCTTTGAGCAGTTCTTC

D gene: TRBD1
V gene: TRBV10-3
J gene: TRBJ2-5
clone size: -
CDR3 length: 14
CDR3 protein: CAISAGTGQETQYF
CDR3 DNA: TGTGCCATCAGCGCCGGGACAGGCCAAGAGACCCAGTACTTC

D gene: -
V gene: TRBV4-2
J gene: TRBJ2-1
clone size: -
CDR3 length: 16
CDR3 protein: CASSHLERHPPNEQFF
CDR3 DNA: TGTGCCAGCAGCCATTTAGAGCGCCATCCCCCAAATGAGCAGTTCTTC

D gene: -
V gene: TRBV28
J gene: TRBJ2-7
clone size: -
CDR3 length: 14
CDR3 protein: CASSSLVRLYEQYF
CDR3 DNA: TGTGCCAGCAGTTCACTGGTGCGACTCTACGAGCAGTACTTC

D gene: -
V gene: TRBV28
J gene: TRBJ2-7
clone size: -
CDR3 length: 12
CDR3 protein: CASTGDSYEQYF
CDR3 DNA: TGTGCCAGCACAGGGGACTCCTACGAGCAGTACTTC

D gene: -
V gene: TRBV4-2
J gene: TRBJ2-2
clone size: few
CDR3 length: 14
CDR3 protein: CASCGTLDTGELFF
CDR3 DNA: TGTGCCAGCTGCGGGACTCTGGACACCGGGGAGCTGTTTTTT

D gene: -
V gene: TRBV6-1
J gene: TRBJ2-2
clone size: -
CDR3 length: 14
CDR3 protein: CASSQQVNTGELFF
CDR3 DNA: TGTGCCAGCAGCCAACAAGTGAACACCGGGGAGCTGTTTTTT

D gene: -
V gene: TRBV19
J gene: TRBJ1-1
clone size: -
CDR3 length: 13
CDR3 protein: CASKRGGGTEAFF
CDR3 DNA: TGTGCCAGTAAGCGGGGGGGTGGCACTGAAGCTTTCTTT

D gene: TRBD2
V gene: TRBV18
J gene: TRBJ2-1
clone size: -
CDR3 length: 15
CDR3 protein: CASSPRLAGYNEQFF
CDR3 DNA: TGTGCCAGCTCACCACGGCTAGCGGGTTACAATGAGCAGTTCTTC

D gene: -
V gene: TRBV18
J gene: TRBJ1-2
clone size: -
CDR3 length: 13
CDR3 protein: CASSPSGGGGYTF
CDR3 DNA: TGTGCCAGCTCACCCAGCGGGGGAGGCGGCTACACCTTC

D gene: TRBD2
V gene: TRBV28
J gene: TRBJ2-1
clone size: -
CDR3 length: 14
CDR3 protein: CATAGSRSYNEQFF
CDR3 DNA: TGTGCCACAGCGGGGAGTCGCTCCTACAATGAGCAGTTCTTC